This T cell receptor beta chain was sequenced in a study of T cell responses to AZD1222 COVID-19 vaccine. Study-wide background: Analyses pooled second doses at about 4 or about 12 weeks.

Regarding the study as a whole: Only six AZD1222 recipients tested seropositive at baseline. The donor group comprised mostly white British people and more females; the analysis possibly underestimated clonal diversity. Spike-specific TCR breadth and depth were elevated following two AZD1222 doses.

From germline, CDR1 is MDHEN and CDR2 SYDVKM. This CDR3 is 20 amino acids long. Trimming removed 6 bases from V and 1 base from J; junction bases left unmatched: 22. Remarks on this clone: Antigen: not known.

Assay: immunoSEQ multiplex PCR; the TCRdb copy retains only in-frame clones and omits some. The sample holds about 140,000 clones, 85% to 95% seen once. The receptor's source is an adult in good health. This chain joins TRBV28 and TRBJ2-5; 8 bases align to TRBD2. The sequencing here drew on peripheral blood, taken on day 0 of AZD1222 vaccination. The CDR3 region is CASSRQIRGGTAGIQETQYF. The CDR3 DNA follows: TGTGCCAGCAGCCGACAAATCCGGGGGGGGACCGCGGGGATCCAAGAGACCCAGTACTTC.